The clone carrying this T cell receptor beta chain was recorded a few times. This entry belongs to a study of T cells of healthy individuals. Germline loops: CDR1 MNHEY, CDR2 SVGAGI. Trimming pared 5 bases from V and 1 base from J, leaving 21 bases between. The CDR3 sequence is 18 residues long. MiXCR, applied by TCRdb to the 5' RACE reads, yields one record per CDR3 protein. This sample has tens of thousands of distinct CDR3 sequences, with roughly 17% found just once. The receptor was derived from a human donor in good health. V is TRBV6-5 and J is TRBJ1-5, with a weak D call TRBD1 (6 bases). The CDR3 region is CASSPTLTGPGSNQPQHF. CDR3 sequence (DNA): TGTGCCAGCAGTCCCACACTAACAGGGCCCGGGAGCAATCAGCCCCAGCATTTT.